The clone carrying this TCR beta chain was observed at least ten times. It was RNA transcripts that yielded the amplified TCR beta CDR3 regions. TCR CDR3 underwent first-round RT-PCR with the HTBI primer set. TCRdb fed the multiplex PCR reads into MiXCR, producing one record per CDR3 protein. This table holds around 540,000 distinct CDR3 sequences, around 42% found once. This specimen belongs to a study of T cells in Graves' hyperthyroidism and ophthalmopathy. Patients aged 18 to 65 had newly diagnosed hyperthyroidism that had lasted under 2 months. This CDR3 has 14 amino acids. Trimming took 5 bases from V and 3 from J; bases not matched to a gene: 8. Per the germline V gene, CDR1 is SQVTM and CDR2 is ANQGSEA.

Sequencing input: peripheral blood or thyroid tissue (not recorded which). V usage is TRBV29-1 and J usage is TRBJ2-7; TRBD1 agrees at 9 bases. The receptor was isolated from a woman between 18 and 29 years old with Graves' hyperthyroidism. In DNA, the CDR3 is TGCAGCGTTCAACCGGGACAGGGCGGCTACGAGCAGTACTTC. Translated, it gives CSVQPGQGGYEQYF.